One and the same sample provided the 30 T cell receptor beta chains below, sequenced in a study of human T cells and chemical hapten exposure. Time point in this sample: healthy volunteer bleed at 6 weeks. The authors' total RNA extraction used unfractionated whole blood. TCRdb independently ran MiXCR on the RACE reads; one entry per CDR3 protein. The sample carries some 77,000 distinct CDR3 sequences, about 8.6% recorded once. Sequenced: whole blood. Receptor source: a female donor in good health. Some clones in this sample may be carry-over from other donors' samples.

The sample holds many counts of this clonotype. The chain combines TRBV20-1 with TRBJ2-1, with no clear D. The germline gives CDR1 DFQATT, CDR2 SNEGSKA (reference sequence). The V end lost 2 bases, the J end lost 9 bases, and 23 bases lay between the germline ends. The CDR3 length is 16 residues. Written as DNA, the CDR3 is TGCAGTGCTAGACCGACTCACCCACGAATGAAGGGTGAGCAGTTCTTC. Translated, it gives CSARPTHPRMKGEQFF.

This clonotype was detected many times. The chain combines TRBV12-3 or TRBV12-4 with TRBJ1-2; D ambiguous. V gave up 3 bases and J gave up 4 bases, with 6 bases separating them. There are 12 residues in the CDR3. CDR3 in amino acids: CASSFRSYGYTF. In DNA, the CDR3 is TGTGCCAGCAGTTTTAGGAGCTATGGCTACACCTTC.

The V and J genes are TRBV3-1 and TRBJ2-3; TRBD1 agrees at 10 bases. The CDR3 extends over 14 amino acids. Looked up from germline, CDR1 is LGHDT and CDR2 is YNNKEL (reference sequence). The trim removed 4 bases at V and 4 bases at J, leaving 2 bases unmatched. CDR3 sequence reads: CASSRGQGADTQYF. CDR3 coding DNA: TGTGCCAGCAGCCGTGGACAGGGGGCAGATACGCAGTATTTT.

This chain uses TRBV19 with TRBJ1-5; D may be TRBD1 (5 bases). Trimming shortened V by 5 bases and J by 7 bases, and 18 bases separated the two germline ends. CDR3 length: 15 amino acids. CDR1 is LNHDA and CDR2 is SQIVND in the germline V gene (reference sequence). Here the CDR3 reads CASSGGPTGRQPQHF. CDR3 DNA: TGTGCCAGTAGTGGGGGACCTACCGGAAGACAGCCCCAGCATTTT.

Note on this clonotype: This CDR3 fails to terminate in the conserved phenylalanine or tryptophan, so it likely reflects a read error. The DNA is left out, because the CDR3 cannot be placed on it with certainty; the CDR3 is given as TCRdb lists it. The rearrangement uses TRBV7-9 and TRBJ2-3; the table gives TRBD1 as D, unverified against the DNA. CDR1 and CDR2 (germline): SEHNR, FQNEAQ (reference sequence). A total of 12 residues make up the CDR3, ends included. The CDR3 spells CASSLGGRGASV.

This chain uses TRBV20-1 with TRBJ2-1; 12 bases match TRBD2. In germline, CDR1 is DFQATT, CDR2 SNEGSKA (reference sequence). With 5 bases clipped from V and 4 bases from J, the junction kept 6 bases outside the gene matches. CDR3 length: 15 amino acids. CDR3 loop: CSAQRTSGIYNEQFF. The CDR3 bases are TGCAGTGCTCAGCGGACTAGCGGGATTTACAATGAGCAGTTCTTC.

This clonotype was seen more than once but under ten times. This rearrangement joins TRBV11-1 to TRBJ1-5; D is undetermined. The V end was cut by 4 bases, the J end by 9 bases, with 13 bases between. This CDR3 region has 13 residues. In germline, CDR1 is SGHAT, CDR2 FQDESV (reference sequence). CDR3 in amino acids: CASSWSGGGPQHF. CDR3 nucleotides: TGTGCCAGCAGCTGGAGTGGAGGAGGGCCCCAGCATTTT.

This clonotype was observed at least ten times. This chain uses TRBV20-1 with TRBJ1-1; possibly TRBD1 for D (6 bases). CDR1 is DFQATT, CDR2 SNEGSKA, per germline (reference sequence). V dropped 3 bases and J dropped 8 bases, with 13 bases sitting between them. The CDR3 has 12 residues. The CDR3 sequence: CSASLLQGEAFF. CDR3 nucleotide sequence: TGCAGTGCTAGTCTCTTACAGGGAGAAGCTTTCTTT.

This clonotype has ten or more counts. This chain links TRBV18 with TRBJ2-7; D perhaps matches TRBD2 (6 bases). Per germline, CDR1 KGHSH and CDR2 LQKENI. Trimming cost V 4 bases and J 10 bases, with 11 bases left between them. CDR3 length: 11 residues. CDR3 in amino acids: CASSLTGVQYF. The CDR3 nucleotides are TGTGCCAGCTCACTAACGGGGGTCCAGTACTTC.

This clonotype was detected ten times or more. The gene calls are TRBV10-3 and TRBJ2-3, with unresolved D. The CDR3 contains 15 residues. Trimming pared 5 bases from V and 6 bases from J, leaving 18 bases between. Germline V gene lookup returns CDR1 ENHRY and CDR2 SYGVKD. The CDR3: CAISFPLGSWDTQYF. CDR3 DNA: TGTGCCATCAGTTTCCCCCTTGGGTCTTGGGATACGCAGTATTTT.

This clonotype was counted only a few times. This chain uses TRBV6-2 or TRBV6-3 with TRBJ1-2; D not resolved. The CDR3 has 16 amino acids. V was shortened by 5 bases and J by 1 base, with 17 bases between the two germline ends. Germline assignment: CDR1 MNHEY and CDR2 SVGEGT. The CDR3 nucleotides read TGTGCCAGCAGTCTCCGGATGAGGTGGGATAACTATGGCTACACCTTC. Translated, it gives CASSLRMRWDNYGYTF.

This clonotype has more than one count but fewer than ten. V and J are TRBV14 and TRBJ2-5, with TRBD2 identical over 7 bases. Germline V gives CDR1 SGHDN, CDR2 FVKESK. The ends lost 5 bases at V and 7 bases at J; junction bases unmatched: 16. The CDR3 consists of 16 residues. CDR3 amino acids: CASSSRMGAREGTQYF. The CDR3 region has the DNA TGTGCCAGCAGCTCCCGGATGGGAGCGAGGGAGGGGACCCAGTACTTC.

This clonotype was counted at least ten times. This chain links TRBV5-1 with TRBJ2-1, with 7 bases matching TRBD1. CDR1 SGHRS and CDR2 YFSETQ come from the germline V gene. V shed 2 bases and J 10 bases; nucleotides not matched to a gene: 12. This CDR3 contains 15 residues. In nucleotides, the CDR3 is TGCGCCAGCAGCTTCACAGGGGTATTGGTGGAAGAGCAGTTCTTC. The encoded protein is CASSFTGVLVEEQFF.

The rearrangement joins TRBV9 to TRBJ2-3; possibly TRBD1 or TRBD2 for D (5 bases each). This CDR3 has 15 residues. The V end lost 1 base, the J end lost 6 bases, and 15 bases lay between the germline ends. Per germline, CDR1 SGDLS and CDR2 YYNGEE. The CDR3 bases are TGTGCCAGCAGCGTATACTCCGGGACCACCGATACGCAGTATTTT. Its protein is CASSVYSGTTDTQYF.

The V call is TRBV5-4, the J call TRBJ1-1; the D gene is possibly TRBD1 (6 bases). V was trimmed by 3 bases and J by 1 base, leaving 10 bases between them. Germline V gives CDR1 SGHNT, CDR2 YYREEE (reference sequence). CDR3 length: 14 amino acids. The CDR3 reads CASSSRTANTEAFF. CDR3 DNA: TGTGCCAGCAGCTCCCGGACAGCGAACACTGAAGCTTTCTTT.

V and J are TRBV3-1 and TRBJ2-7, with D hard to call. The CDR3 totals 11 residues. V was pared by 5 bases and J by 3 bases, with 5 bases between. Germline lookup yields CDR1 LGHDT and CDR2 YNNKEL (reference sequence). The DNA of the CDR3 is TGTGCCAGCAGCAACATCTACGAGCAGTACTTC. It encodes CASSNIYEQYF.

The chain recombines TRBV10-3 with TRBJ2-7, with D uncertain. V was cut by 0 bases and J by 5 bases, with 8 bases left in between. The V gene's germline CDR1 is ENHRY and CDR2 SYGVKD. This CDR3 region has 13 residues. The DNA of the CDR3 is TGTGCCATCAGTGAGTCGTTAGTCGACGAGCAGTACTTC. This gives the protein CAISESLVDEQYF.

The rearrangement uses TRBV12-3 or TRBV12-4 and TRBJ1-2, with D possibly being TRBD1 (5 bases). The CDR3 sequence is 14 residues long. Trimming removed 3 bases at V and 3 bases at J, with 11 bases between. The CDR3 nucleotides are TGTGCCAGCAGTTTGGCGGGGGAATACTATGGCTACACCTTC. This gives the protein CASSLAGEYYGYTF.

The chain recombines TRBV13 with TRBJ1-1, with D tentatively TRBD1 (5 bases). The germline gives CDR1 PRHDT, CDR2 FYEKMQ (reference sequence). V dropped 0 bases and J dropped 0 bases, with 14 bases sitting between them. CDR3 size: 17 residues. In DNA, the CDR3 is TGTGCCAGCAGCTTAGGCCCCGCAGGGTCGATGAACACTGAAGCTTTCTTT. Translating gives CASSLGPAGSMNTEAFF.

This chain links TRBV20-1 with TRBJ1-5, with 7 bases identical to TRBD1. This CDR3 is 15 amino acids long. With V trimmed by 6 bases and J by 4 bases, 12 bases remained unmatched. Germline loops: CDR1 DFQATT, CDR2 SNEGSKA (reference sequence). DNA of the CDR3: TGCAGTGCAAGATCCGGGACAGTTACAAATCAGCCCCAGCATTTT. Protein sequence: CSARSGTVTNQPQHF.

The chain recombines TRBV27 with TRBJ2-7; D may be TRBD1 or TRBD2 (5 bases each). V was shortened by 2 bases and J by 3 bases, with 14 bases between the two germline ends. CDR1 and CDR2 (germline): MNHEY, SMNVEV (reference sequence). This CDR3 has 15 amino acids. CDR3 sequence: CASSLGGTPVYEQYF. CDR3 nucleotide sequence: TGTGCCAGCAGTTTAGGGGGTACCCCGGTCTACGAGCAGTACTTC.

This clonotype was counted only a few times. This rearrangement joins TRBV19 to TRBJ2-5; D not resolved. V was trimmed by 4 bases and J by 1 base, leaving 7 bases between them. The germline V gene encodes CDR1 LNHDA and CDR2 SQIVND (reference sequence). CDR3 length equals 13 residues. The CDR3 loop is CASSRSSQETQYF. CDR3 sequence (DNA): TGTGCCAGTAGTAGGTCCAGCCAAGAGACCCAGTACTTC.

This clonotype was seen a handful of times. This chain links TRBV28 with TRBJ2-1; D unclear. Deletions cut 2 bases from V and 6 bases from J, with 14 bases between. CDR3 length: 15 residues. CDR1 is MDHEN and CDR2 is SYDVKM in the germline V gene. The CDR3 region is CASSLLGKLSNEQFF. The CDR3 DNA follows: TGTGCCAGCAGTTTACTCGGAAAACTCAGCAATGAGCAGTTCTTC.

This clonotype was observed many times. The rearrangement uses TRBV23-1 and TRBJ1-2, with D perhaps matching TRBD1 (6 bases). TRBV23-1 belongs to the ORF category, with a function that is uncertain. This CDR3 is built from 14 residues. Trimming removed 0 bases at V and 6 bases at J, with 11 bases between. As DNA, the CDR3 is TGCGCCAGCAGTCAATCGCGGACAGATGATGGCTACACCTTC. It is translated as CASSQSRTDDGYTF.

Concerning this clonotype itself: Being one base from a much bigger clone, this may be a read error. In DNA, the CDR3 is TGCAGCGTTGTCCAGGGACGTAATGAGCAGTTCTTC. This codes for CSVVQGRNEQFF. The chain couples TRBV29-1 to TRBJ2-1; D possibly matches TRBD1 or TRBD2 (5 bases each). V lost 4 bases and J 7 bases, leaving 11 bases between the germline ends. The CDR3 spans 12 residues. Germline V gene data show CDR1 as SQVTM and CDR2 as ANQGSEA.

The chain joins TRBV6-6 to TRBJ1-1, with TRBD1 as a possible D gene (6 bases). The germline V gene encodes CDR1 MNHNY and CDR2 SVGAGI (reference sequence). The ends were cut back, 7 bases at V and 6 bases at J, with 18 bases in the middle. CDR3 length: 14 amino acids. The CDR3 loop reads CASKKVGAIPEAFF. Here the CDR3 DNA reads TGTGCCAGCAAAAAGGTGGGGGCGATCCCTGAAGCTTTCTTT.

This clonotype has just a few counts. The CDR3 reads CASSEQGIPKNIQYF. In DNA, the CDR3 is TGTGCCAGCAGTGAGCAGGGGATTCCCAAAAACATTCAGTACTTC. The chain joins TRBV2 to TRBJ2-4; D may be TRBD1 (6 bases). Germline lookup yields CDR1 SNHLY and CDR2 FYNNEI. Trimming left V 3 bases short and J 2 bases short, with 11 bases between. This CDR3 has 15 amino acids.

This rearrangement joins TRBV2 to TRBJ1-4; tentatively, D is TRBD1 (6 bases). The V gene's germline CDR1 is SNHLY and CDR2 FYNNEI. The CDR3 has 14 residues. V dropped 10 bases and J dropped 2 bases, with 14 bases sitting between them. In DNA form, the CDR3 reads TGTGCCACCCTTCGAGGGGGGACTAATGAAAAACTGTTTTTT. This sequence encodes CATLRGGTNEKLFF.

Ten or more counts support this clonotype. The CDR3, as DNA: TGTGCCAGCAGGGAGACAGGGTTAGGCCCTCTCACCTTC. Residues: CASRETGLGPLTF. This sequence joins TRBV9 and TRBJ1-2; TRBD1 agrees at 7 bases. Germline V lookup: CDR1 SGDLS, CDR2 YYNGEE. The CDR3 length is 13 residues. The J segment lost 13 bases and the V segment lost 5 bases, leaving 14 bases of the junction unmatched.

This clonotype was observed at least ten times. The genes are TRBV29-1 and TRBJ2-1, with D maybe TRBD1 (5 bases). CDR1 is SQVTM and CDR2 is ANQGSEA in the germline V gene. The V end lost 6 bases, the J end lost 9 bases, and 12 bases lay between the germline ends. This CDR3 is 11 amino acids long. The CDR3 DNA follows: TGCAGCGTGGGGCGCGGCGGTGAGCAGTTCTTC. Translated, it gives CSVGRGGEQFF.